This T cell receptor beta chain was found in a study of cytomegalovirus exposure and HLA in healthy donors. This clone has a single count. Repertoires were generated with immunoSEQ multiplex PCR, while TCRdb's copy carries only in-frame clones and drops some. The profile shows 150,000 to 160,000 clones, roughly 84% of them singletons. The clonotype comes from a human donor in good health. Material: PBMCs.

In DNA, the CDR3 is TGTGCCAGCAGTTTATTCCCAGGGACAGGAGGGAATTCACCCCTCCACTTT. As protein: CASSLFPGTGGNSPLHF. The chain carries TRBV27 and TRBJ1-6; 8 bases align to TRBD1. V gave up 1 base and J gave up 7 bases; unmatched junction bases: 9. Germline values: CDR1 MNHEY, CDR2 SMNVEV (reference sequence). The CDR3 contains 17 residues.